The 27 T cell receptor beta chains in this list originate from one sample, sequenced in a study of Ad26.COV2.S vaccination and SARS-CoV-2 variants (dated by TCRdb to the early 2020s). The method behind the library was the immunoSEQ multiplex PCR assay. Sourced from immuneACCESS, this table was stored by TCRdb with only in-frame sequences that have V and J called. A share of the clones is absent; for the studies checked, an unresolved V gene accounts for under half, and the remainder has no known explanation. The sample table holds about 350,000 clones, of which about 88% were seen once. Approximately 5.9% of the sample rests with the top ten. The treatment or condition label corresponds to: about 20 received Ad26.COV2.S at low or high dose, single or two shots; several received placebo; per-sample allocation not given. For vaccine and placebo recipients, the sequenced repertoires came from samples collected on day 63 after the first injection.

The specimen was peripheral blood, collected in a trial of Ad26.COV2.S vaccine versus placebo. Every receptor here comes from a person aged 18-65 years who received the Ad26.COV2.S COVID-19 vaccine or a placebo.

In nucleotides, the CDR3 is TGTGCCTGGAGTGTACGGGGGGGACAGGGCAATCAGCCCCAGCATTTT. This codes for CAWSVRGGQGNQPQHF. This chain joins TRBV30 and TRBJ1-5; TRBD1 aligns across 8 bases. This CDR3 region has 16 residues. V lost 0 bases, J lost 2 bases, and 6 bases stayed unmatched. Per germline, CDR1 GTSNPN and CDR2 SVGIG (reference sequence).

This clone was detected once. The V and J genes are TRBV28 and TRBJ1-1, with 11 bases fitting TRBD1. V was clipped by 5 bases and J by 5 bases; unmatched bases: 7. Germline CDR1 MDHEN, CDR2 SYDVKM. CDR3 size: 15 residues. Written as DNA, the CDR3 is TGTGCCAGCAGTCCTGGACAGGGGGCGCGGACTGAAGCTTTCTTT. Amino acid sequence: CASSPGQGARTEAFF.

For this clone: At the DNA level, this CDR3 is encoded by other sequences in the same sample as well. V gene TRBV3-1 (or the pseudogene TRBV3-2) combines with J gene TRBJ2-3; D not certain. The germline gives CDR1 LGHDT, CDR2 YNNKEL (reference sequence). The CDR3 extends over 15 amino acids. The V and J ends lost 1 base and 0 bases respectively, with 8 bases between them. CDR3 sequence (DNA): TGTGCCAGCAGCCAAGCGGGCTATAGCACAGATACGCAGTATTTT. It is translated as CASSQAGYSTDTQYF.

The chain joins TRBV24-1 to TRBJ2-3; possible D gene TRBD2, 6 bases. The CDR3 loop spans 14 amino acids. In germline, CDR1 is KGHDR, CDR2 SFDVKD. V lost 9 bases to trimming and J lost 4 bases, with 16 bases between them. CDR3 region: CATGSSSEADTQYF. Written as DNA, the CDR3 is TGTGCCACCGGGAGCTCTAGCGAGGCAGATACGCAGTATTTT.

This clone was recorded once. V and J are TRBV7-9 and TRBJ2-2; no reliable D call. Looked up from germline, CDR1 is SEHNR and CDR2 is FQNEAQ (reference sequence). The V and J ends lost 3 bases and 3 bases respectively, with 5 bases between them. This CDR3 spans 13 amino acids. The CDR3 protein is CASSFEYTGELFF. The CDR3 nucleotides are TGTGCCAGCAGCTTTGAGTACACCGGGGAGCTGTTTTTT.

The CDR3 nucleotides read TGTGCCAGCAGCCAGGTAGACTACGAGCAGTACTTC. It specifies CASSQVDYEQYF. This rearrangement joins TRBV3-1 (or the pseudogene TRBV3-2) to TRBJ2-7; D ambiguous. Deletions cut 3 bases from V and 3 bases from J, with 6 bases between. CDR3 length: 12 amino acids. Germline V gene data show CDR1 as LGHDT and CDR2 as YNNKEL (reference sequence).

The CDR3 region is CATRTGISANYGYTF. The CDR3 DNA sequence: TGTGCCACCCGGACAGGGATTTCAGCTAACTATGGCTACACCTTC. The chain is built from TRBV5-6 and TRBJ1-2; 8 bases align to TRBD1. CDR1 is SGHDT and CDR2 is YYEEEE in the germline V gene. The CDR3 is made up of 15 amino acids. The V gene end was trimmed by 9 bases and the J gene end by 0 bases; junction bases not matched to a gene: 10.

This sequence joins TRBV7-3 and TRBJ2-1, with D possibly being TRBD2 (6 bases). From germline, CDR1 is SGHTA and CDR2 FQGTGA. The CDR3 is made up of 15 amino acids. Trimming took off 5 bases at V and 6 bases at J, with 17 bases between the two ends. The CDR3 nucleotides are TGTGCCAGCAGCACTCCCGGGACTTACCCCAATGAGCAGTTCTTC. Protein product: CASSTPGTYPNEQFF.

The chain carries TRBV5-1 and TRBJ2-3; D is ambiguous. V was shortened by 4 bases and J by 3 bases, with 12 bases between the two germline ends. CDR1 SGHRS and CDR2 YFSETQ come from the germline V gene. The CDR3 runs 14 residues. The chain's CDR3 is CASSPLPPTDTQYF. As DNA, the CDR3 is TGCGCCAGCAGCCCCCTCCCACCAACAGATACGCAGTATTTT.

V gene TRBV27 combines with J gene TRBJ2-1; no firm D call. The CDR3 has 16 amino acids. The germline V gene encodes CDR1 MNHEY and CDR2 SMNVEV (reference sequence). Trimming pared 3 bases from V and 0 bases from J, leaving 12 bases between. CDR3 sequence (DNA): TGTGCCAGCAGTTTTTCCGGTAGGAGCTCCTACAATGAGCAGTTCTTC. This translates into CASSFSGRSSYNEQFF.

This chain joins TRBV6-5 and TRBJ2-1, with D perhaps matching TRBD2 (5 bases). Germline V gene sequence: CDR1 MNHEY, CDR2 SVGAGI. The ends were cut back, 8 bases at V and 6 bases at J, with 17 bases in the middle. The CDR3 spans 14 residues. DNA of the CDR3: TGTGCCAGCGTCCTAGCATCGGTGGGCAATGAGCAGTTCTTC. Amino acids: CASVLASVGNEQFF.

CDR3: CASSLEPLATDTQYF. For the CDR3, the DNA is TGTGCCAGCAGCTTAGAACCCCTAGCGACAGATACGCAGTATTTT. The chain has TRBV7-2 and TRBJ2-3; tentatively, D is TRBD2 (6 bases). Between the trimmed V and J ends, which lost 1 base and 3 bases, there was a span of 11 bases. The CDR3 covers 15 residues. Germline-derived CDR1 and CDR2 are SGHTA and FQGNSA.

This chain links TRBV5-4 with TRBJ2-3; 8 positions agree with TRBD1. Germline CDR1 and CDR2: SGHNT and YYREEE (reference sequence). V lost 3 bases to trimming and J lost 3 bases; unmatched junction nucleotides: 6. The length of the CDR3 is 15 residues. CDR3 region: CASSSPGGGTDTQYF. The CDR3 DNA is TGTGCCAGCAGCTCCCCAGGGGGCGGGACAGATACGCAGTATTTT.

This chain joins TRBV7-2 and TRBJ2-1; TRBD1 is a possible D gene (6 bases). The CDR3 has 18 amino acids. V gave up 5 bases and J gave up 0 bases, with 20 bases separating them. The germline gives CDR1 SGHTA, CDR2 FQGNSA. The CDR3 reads CASSKGHQAISSYNEQFF. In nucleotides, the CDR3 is TGTGCCAGCAGCAAGGGACACCAAGCGATCAGCTCCTACAATGAGCAGTTCTTC. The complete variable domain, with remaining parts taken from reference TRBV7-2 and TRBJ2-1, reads GAGVSQSPSNKVTEKGKDVELRCDPISGHTALYWYRQSLGQGLEFLIYFQGNSAPDKSGLPSDRFSAERTGGSVSTLTIQRTQQEDSAVYLCASSKGHQAISSYNEQFFGPGTRLTVL.

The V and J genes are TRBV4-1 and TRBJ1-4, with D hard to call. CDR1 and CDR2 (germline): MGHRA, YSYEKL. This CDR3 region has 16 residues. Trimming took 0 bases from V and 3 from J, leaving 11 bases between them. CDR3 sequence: CASSQDLGSSNEKLFF. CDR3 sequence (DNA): TGCGCCAGCAGCCAAGATCTTGGGTCTTCTAATGAAAAACTGTTTTTT.

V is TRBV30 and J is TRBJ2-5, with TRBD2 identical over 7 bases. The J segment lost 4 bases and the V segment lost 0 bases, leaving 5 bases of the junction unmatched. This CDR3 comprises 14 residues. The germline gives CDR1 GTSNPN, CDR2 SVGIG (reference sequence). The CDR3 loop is CAWSVGRGPETQYF. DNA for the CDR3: TGTGCCTGGAGTGTGGGGAGGGGTCCAGAGACCCAGTACTTC. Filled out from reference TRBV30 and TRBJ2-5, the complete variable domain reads SQTIHQWPATLVQPVGSPLSLECTVEGTSNPNLYWYRQAAGRGLQLLFYSVGIGQISSEVPQNLSASRPQDRQFILSSKKLLLSDSGFYLCAWSVGRGPETQYFGPGTRLLVL.

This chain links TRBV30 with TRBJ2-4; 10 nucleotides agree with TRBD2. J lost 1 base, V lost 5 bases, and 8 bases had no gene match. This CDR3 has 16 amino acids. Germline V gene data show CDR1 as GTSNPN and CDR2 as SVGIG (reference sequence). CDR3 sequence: CAWGSGTSAAKNIQYF. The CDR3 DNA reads TGTGCCTGGGGTTCCGGGACTAGCGCGGCCAAAAACATTCAGTACTTC. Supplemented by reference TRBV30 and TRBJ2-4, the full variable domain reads SQTIHQWPATLVQPVGSPLSLECTVEGTSNPNLYWYRQAAGRGLQLLFYSVGIGQISSEVPQNLSASRPQDRQFILSSKKLLLSDSGFYLCAWGSGTSAAKNIQYFGAGTRLSVL.

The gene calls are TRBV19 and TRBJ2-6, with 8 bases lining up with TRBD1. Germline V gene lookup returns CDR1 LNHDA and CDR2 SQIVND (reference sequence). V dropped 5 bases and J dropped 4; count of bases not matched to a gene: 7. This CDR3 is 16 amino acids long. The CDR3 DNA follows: TGTGCCAGTAGTCTAACCAGGGGGCAAGGGGCCAACGTCCTGACTTTC. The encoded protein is CASSLTRGQGANVLTF.

The CDR3 DNA sequence: TGTGCCAGCTCACCCCCCAGGGGGCAAAACTATGGCTACACCTTC. It specifies CASSPPRGQNYGYTF. The chain couples TRBV18 to TRBJ1-2; 8 nucleotides match TRBD1. The CDR3 runs to 15 residues. CDR1 and CDR2 from the germline V gene are KGHSH and LQKENI. The ends lost 3 bases at V and 2 bases at J; junction bases unmatched: 5.

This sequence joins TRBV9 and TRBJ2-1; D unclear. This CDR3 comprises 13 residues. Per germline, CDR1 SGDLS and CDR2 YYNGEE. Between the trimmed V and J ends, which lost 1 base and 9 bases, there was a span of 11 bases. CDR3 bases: TGTGCCAGCAGCGTACTTTCGGGTGCTGAGCAGTTCTTC. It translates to CASSVLSGAEQFF.

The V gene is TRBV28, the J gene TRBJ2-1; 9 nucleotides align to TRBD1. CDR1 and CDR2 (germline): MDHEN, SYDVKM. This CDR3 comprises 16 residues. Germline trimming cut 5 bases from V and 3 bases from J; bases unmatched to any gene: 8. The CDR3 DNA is TGTGCCAGCAGTATCCTCGGACAGGGGAACTACAATGAGCAGTTCTTC. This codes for CASSILGQGNYNEQFF.

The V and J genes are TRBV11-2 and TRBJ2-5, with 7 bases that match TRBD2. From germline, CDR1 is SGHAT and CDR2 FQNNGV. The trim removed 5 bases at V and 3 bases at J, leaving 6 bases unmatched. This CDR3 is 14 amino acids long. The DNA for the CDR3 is TGTGCCAGCAGCCGCGGGACTACCAAAGAGACCCAGTACTTC. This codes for CASSRGTTKETQYF. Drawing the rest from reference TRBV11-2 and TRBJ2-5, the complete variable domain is EAGVAQSPRYKIIEKRQSVAFWCNPISGHATLYWYQQILGQGPKLLIQFQNNGVVDDSQLPKDRFSAERLKGVDSTLKIQPAKLEDSAVYLCASSRGTTKETQYFGPGTRLLVL.

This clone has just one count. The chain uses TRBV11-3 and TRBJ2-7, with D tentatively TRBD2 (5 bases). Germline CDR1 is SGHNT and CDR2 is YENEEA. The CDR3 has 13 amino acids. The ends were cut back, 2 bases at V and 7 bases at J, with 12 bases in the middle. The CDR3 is CASSLFTSGEQYF. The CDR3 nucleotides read TGTGCCAGCAGCTTATTCACGTCGGGAGAGCAGTACTTC.

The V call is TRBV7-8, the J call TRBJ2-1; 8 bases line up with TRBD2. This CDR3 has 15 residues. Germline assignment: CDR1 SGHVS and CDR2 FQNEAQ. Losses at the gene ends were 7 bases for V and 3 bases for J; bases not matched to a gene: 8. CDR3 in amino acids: CASNKAGENYNEQFF. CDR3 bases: TGTGCCAGCAACAAAGCGGGGGAGAACTACAATGAGCAGTTCTTC. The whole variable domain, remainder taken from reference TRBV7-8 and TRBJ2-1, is GAGVSQSPRYKVAKRGQDVALRCDPISGHVSLFWYQQALGQGPEFLTYFQNEAQLDKSGLPSDRFFAERPEGSVSTLKIQRTQQEDSAVYLCASNKAGENYNEQFFGPGTRLTVL.

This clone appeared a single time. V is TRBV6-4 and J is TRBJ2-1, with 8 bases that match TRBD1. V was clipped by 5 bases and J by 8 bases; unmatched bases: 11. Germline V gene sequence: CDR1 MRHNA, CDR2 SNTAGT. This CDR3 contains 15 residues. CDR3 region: CASSIRGQGADEQFF. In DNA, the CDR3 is TGTGCCAGCAGTATTCGGGGCCAGGGGGCGGATGAGCAGTTCTTC.

CDR3 in DNA: TGTGCCAGCAGCTTAGTTCTGGGGGCTTCAACTGAAGCTTTCTTT. Translation: CASSLVLGASTEAFF. V gene TRBV7-6 combines with J gene TRBJ1-1, with D perhaps TRBD1 (6 bases). Trimming stripped 1 base from V and 5 bases from J, with 14 bases between. The CDR3 runs 15 residues. Looked up from germline, CDR1 is SGHVS and CDR2 is FNYEAQ.

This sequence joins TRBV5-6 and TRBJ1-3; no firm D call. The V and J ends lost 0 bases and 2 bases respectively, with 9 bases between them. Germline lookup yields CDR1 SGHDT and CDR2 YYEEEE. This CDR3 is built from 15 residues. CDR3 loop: CASSLAVGTGNTIYF. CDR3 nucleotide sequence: TGTGCCAGCAGCTTGGCCGTGGGGACTGGAAACACCATATATTTT.